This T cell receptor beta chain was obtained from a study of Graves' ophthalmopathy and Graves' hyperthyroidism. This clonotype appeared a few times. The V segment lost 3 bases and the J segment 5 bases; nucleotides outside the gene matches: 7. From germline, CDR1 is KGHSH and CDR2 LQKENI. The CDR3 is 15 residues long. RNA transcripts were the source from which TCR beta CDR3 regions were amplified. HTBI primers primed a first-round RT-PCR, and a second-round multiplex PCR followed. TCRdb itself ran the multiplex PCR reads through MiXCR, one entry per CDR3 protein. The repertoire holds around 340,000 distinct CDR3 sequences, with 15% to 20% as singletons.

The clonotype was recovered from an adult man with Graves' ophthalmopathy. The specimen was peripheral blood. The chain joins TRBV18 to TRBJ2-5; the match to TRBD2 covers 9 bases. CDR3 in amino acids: CASSPAAGGRETQYF. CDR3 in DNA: TGTGCCAGCTCACCGGCGGCGGGAGGGAGGGAGACCCAGTACTTC.